This T cell receptor (beta chain) comes out of a study of T cells in Graves' hyperthyroidism and ophthalmopathy. Study-wide results and caveats: Ophthalmopathy prediction by the model preceded onset by a median about 6 months.

Stable Graves' hyperthyroidism denoted no ophthalmopathy progression over 18 months. Patients aged 18 to 65 had newly diagnosed hyperthyroidism lasting under 2 months. From germline, CDR1 is MNHEY and CDR2 SVGEGT. The CDR3 extends over 13 amino acids. The trim removed 7 bases at V and 3 bases at J, leaving 6 bases unmatched. This clonotype was observed at least ten times. The target antigen is unknown. Amplification targeted TCR beta CDR3 regions from RNA transcripts. Carried out on the TCR CDR3, a first-round RT-PCR used the HTBI primer set. A single record per CDR3 protein comes from TCRdb applying MiXCR to the multiplex PCR reads. The profile shows 600,000 to 900,000 distinct CDR3 sequences, about 16% of them singletons.

The origin of this receptor is a man between 18 and 29 years old with Graves' hyperthyroidism. The chain links TRBV6-2 or TRBV6-3 to TRBJ2-7, with 7 bases matching TRBD2. Sequencing was performed on blood. In DNA form, the CDR3 reads TGTGCCAGCACCCGCGGGAGAGGCTACGAGCAGTACTTC. The encoded protein is CASTRGRGYEQYF.